This T cell receptor (beta chain) was found in a study of CD8+ T cells in alopecia areata. Extracted RNA was reverse transcribed, and the resulting cDNA served as sequencing template. The data were produced by immunoSEQ multiplex PCR, yet TCRdb's version contains in-frame clones alone and is incomplete. This sample has approximately 24,000 clones, with about 47% found just once. Germline V lookup: CDR1 SGDLS, CDR2 YYNGEE. J lost 4 bases, V lost 1 base, and 6 bases had no gene match. The CDR3 contains 16 residues. The sequence derives from a human donor with alopecia areata. J is TRBJ2-3 and V is TRBV9; 10 nucleotides line up with TRBD2. The sequenced sample was NKG2D-high CD8+ T cells sorted from blood. CDR3 region: CASSVRASGSSDTQYF. Here the CDR3 DNA reads TGTGCCAGCAGCGTAAGAGCTAGCGGGAGTTCAGATACGCAGTATTTT.